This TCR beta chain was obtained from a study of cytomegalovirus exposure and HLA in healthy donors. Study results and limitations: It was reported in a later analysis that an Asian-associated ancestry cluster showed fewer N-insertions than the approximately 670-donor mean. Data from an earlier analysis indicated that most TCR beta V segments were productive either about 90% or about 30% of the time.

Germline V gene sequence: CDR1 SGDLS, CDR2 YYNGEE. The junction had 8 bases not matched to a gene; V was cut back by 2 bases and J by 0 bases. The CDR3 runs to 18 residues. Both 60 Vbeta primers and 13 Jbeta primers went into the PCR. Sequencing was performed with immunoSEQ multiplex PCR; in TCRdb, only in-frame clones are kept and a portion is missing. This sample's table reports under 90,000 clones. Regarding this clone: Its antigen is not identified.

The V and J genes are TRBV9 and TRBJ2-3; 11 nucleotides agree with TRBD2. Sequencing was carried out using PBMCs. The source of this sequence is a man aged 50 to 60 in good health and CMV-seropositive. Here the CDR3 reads CASSVLPGLADSTDTQYF. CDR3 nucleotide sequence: TGTGCCAGCAGCGTTCTCCCGGGACTAGCGGATAGCACAGATACGCAGTATTTT. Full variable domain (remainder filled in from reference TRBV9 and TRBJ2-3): DSGVTQTPKHLITATGQRVTLRCSPRSGDLSVYWYQQSLDQGLQFLIQYYNGEERAKGNILERFSAQQFPDLHSELNLSSLELGDSALYFCASSVLPGLADSTDTQYFGPGTRLTVL.